This T cell receptor beta chain is from a study of blood T cells in healthy people across ages. It was about 9.4 milliliters of peripheral blood that were drawn from each donor. In each sample, at least 7 million PBMCs were isolated. Sample-barcoded 5' priming and a J-beta primer mix drove a second PCR of 7 to 11 cycles. Using its own MiXCR run on the 5' RACE reads, TCRdb lists one record per CDR3 protein. The sample yields roughly 1.4 million distinct CDR3 sequences, 59% seen once. Germline CDR1 and CDR2: MGHRA and YSYEKL. The CDR3 length is 16 residues. V was pared by 3 bases and J by 0 bases, with 12 bases between.

This TCR was sampled from a man younger than 35 in good health. This sequence joins TRBV4-1 and TRBJ1-3; D might be TRBD1 (6 bases). What was sequenced was blood. CDR3 DNA: TGCGCCAGCAGCCAGGGACACTACATCTCTGGAAACACCATATATTTT. This gives the protein CASSQGHYISGNTIYF.